This TCR beta chain stems from a study of T cells in pancreatic ductal adenocarcinoma (TCRdb year 2017). As for the study more broadly: To learn about the adaptive T-cell response arising naturally, investigators profiled where tumor-infiltrating CD8+ T cells, together with suppressive cells, were located within resected pancreatic ductal adenocarcinoma, how abundant they were, and what qualities they showed.

The immunoSEQ hsTCRB kit was used to amplify TCR beta CDR3 regions from genomic DNA. An Illumina HiSeq system was used for high-throughput TRB CDR3 sequencing. From the authors' description of their analysis: The immunoSEQ software was used to analyze sequencing reads, and nonproductive sequences containing premature stops or frame-shifts were removed. To calculate repertoire clonality, Shannon entropy was normalized by log2 of the number of unique productive sequences, and that value was subtracted from one. The source is immuneACCESS, and TCRdb retained only in-frame sequences with V and J called. Part of the clones is not carried over; for the studies checked, unresolved V genes explain less than half of this, and the remainder is unexplained. D and trimming come from the DNA, and the V and J calls and clone size come from that table. The sample table records approximately 2,500 clones; 70% to 85% of these occur just once. Over 11% of the sample goes to the ten largest clones.

Taken from cysteine to phenylalanine, the CDR3 has 14 residues. Solely the CDR3 DNA is kept, with 42 bases framed from the first base. As encoded in the germline V gene, CDR1 is SGHRS while CDR2 is YFSETQ. V loses 1 base, J loses 2 bases, and the germline ends lie 9 bases apart. The selected pancreatic ductal adenocarcinoma patients had received surgery without neoadjuvant therapy. Resected tumor tissue was collected immediately after surgery into ice-cold media and a portion was flash frozen for DNA and RNA. Using the DNeasy Blood and Tissue Kit along with Proteinase K and RNase treatment, genomic DNA was extracted from roughly 7 PBMC specimens and roughly nine flash-frozen tumor specimens. This clone has a handful of counts. Which antigen it targets is not known. Per-base qualities were not stored, and no clone one base away is much larger. What the authors observed across the whole study: Blood samples had more total productive templates and 7 to 9-fold more unique clonotypes than tumor samples. Because most pancreatic cancer patients present with inoperable disease, the resected cohort was biased toward the minority with early-stage disease. Comparisons of clonality between tumor and blood may be biased toward lower diversity because tumors are enriched in CD45RO+ effector T cells rather than naive T cells. There was no significant difference in T-cell clonality between tumor and blood, where mean clonality was about 0.112 for tumors and 0.072 for blood.

The source material was pancreatic tumor tissue. This receptor was identified in a human donor with pancreatic ductal adenocarcinoma. Rearrangement joined TRBV5-1 to TRBJ1-2; the D gene is possibly TRBD1, with 6 bases matching. The DNA reads as follows: TGCGCCAGCAGCTTGACAGGGTCCAACTATGGCTACACCTTC. Translated, this gives CASSLTGSNYGYTF.